This TCR beta chain was profiled in a study of blood T cell repertoires in COVID-19. Across the whole study: The United States, Italy and Spain supplied acute and convalescent COVID-19 samples.

Those enrolled in Seattle joined during active infection and were followed longitudinally afterward. V was shortened by 6 bases and J by 10 bases, with 13 bases between the two germline ends. CDR1 GTSNPN and CDR2 SVGIG come from the germline V gene (reference sequence). This CDR3 has 11 residues. Some clones are missing from TCRdb's copy, which holds only in-frame ones; the method was immunoSEQ multiplex PCR. Found here are about 440,000 clones, around 88% of them singletons; the top ten hold approximately 12%. The rearrangement joins TRBV30 to TRBJ2-1; a weak D match, TRBD2 (6 bases). This clonotype was sampled from a woman between 45 and 60 years old with COVID-19, enrolled during active disease. The sample consisted of peripheral blood. The CDR3 DNA sequence: TGTGCCTGCCACCGGGAGCAAGAGCAGTTCTTC. Its protein is CACHREQEQFF.